Listed below are T cell receptor beta chains from one sample, sequenced in a study of cytomegalovirus exposure and HLA in healthy donors. Here immunoSEQ multiplex PCR was the method, and the copy in TCRdb shows in-frame clones only, minus some. The table for this sample gives tens of thousands of clones. Sequencing was carried out using PBMCs. The receptors here all came from a man aged 25-45 years in good health and CMV-seronegative. Each CDR3 is given with its conserved first and last residue. The order of the fields is V gene, J gene, D gene, CDR3 DNA, CDR3 protein. A D gene is named only where the DNA matches it firmly.

V: TRBV4-2; J: TRBJ2-7; D: TRBD1; DNA: TGTGCCAGCAGCCTAACTCCGGGACAGGGGTCAGCCTCCTCCTACGAGCAGTACTTC; CDR3: CASSLTPGQGSASSYEQYF
V: TRBV4-1; J: TRBJ1-2; D: TRBD1; DNA: TGCGCCAGCAGCCATCCCTTACAGGGGTTCTATGGCTACACCTTC; CDR3: CASSHPLQGFYGYTF
V: TRBV5-1; J: TRBJ2-7; D: NA; DNA: TGCGCCAGCAGCCCGGACAGAATCGCCTACGAGCAGTACTTC; CDR3: CASSPDRIAYEQYF
V: TRBV18; J: TRBJ1-1; D: NA; DNA: TGTGCCAGCTCACCAGGGGGGGCGCTCACTGAAGCTTTCTTT; CDR3: CASSPGGALTEAFF
V: TRBV4-3; J: TRBJ1-2; D: NA; DNA: TGCGCCAGCAGCCAAGATGAGGTCCCAGGGGACTATGGCTACACCTTC; CDR3: CASSQDEVPGDYGYTF
V: TRBV4-1; J: TRBJ1-3; D: TRBD1; DNA: TGCGCCAGCAGCCGTTGGGACAGGGGCTCTGGAAACACCATATATTTT; CDR3: CASSRWDRGSGNTIYF
V: TRBV19; J: TRBJ2-7; D: TRBD2; DNA: TGTGCCAGTAGTATGGGACTAGCGGGAGTTTACGAGCAGTACTTC; CDR3: CASSMGLAGVYEQYF
V: TRBV30; J: TRBJ2-7; D: TRBD2; DNA: TGTGCCTGGACCCCGAGCGGGATCAGCCACGAGCAGTACTTC; CDR3: CAWTPSGISHEQYF
V: TRBV11-2; J: TRBJ1-2; D: NA; DNA: TGTGCCAGCAGCCGAGACTCCTATGGCTACACCTTC; CDR3: CASSRDSYGYTF
V: TRBV7-2; J: TRBJ2-4; D: TRBD1; DNA: TGTGCCAGCAGCTTAGCGACAGGGGGTGGGGAAAACATTCAGTACTTC; CDR3: CASSLATGGGENIQYF
V: TRBV9; J: TRBJ1-1; D: NA; DNA: TGTGCCAGCAGCGCGGACCGGGGAATGAACACTGAAGCTTTCTTT; CDR3: CASSADRGMNTEAFF
V: TRBV30; J: TRBJ2-7; D: NA; DNA: TGTGCCTGGAGTGTAAGTGGCAGGGGCGTTGTAGGGCAGTACTTC; CDR3: CAWSVSGRGVVGQYF
V: TRBV11-2; J: TRBJ1-1; D: NA; DNA: TGTGCCAGCAGCCTAGTAGGGGGAAGGAACACTGAAGCTTTCTTT; CDR3: CASSLVGGRNTEAFF
V: TRBV6-6; J: TRBJ1-2; D: NA; DNA: TGTGCCAGCAGTTACTCGATACAGGGCGATGGCTACACCTTC; CDR3: CASSYSIQGDGYTF